This T cell receptor beta chain was identified during a study of metastatic and nonmetastatic thyroid tumors. Study details: Thyroid patients, malignant and benign, had repertoires compared across blood and tumor or nodule tissue.

Study-level points and caveats: In both blood and tumor samples, TCR beta diversity was reported significantly higher for malignant than benign nodules.

TCRdb called clones again from the PCR reads with MiXCR. The repertoire has under 5,000 clones, roughly 35% of them found once; the top ten carry 37%. The CDR3 loop spans 14 amino acids. Germline CDR1 is LGHDT and CDR2 is YNNKEL (reference sequence). The V gene end was trimmed by 3 bases and the J gene end by 6 bases; junction bases not matched to a gene: 2. Every patient was untreated before thyroid surgery. This clone was detected a few times. Its antigen is as yet unknown. Sequencing used tumor tissue. The receptor was derived from a male donor with papillary thyroid cancer or a benign thyroid nodule (not recorded which). Some clones in this sample may be carry-over from other donors' samples. The chain employs TRBV3-1 and TRBJ1-5, with 10 bases identical to TRBD1. In DNA form, the CDR3 reads TGTGCCAGCAGCCATCGGACAGGGGGTCAGCCCCAGCATTTT. The encoded protein is CASSHRTGGQPQHF.